The 17 T cell receptor beta chains given below trace back to one sample, sequenced in a study of blood T cell repertoires in COVID-19. The repertoire was sequenced with immunoSEQ multiplex PCR; TCRdb's copy has only in-frame clones and lacks some. This sample has about 150,000 clones, with about 89% found just once. The specimen sequenced was peripheral blood. These receptors came from an elderly man with acute or convalescent COVID-19.

This clone has just a few counts. CDR3 DNA: TGCGCCAGCAGCTGGACCCACAGGGCAACTAATGAAAAACTGTTTTTT. This encodes CASSWTHRATNEKLFF. The V and J genes are TRBV5-1 and TRBJ1-4; D possibly corresponds to TRBD1 (6 bases). V gave up 3 bases and J gave up 0 bases, with 12 bases separating them. Per germline, CDR1 SGHRS and CDR2 YFSETQ. The CDR3 totals 16 residues.

This chain connects TRBV28 to TRBJ1-2; D not certain. The CDR3 sequence is 12 residues long. CDR1 and CDR2 from the germline V gene are MDHEN and SYDVKM. V was cut by 5 bases and J by 8 bases, with 12 bases left in between. The CDR3 bases are TGTGCCAGCAGTCAAGAGATACGGGGCTACACCTTC. As protein: CASSQEIRGYTF.

The chain joins TRBV20-1 to TRBJ2-7; unclear D gene. The CDR3 extends over 11 amino acids. V dropped 7 bases and J dropped 6 bases, with 13 bases sitting between them. CDR1 is DFQATT and CDR2 is SNEGSKA in the germline V gene (reference sequence). The CDR3 here is CSVRLKLEQYF. DNA of the CDR3: TGCAGTGTCCGCCTAAAGCTCGAGCAGTACTTC.

The genes are TRBV6-1 and TRBJ2-1; a weak D match, TRBD2 (6 bases). V dropped 3 bases and J dropped 9 bases, with 6 bases sitting between them. The CDR3 totals 11 residues. Germline-derived CDR1 and CDR2 are MNHNS and SASEGT. The CDR3 spells CASSERGEQFF. Written as DNA, the CDR3 is TGTGCCAGCAGTGAGCGGGGTGAGCAGTTCTTC.

The CDR3 region is CASSVGSGGYYNEQFF. The CDR3 DNA follows: TGTGCCAGCAGCGTAGGTAGCGGGGGGTACTACAATGAGCAGTTCTTC. This chain uses TRBV9 with TRBJ2-1; 10 nucleotides align to TRBD2. V lost 0 bases and J lost 3; bases outside the gene matches: 3. There are 16 residues in the CDR3. The germline gives CDR1 SGDLS, CDR2 YYNGEE.

The J gene is TRBJ1-3, the V gene TRBV3-1 (or the pseudogene TRBV3-2); perhaps TRBD1 as D (6 bases). Germline V gene sequence: CDR1 LGHDT, CDR2 YNNKEL (reference sequence). The germline V and J ends were trimmed by 5 bases and 4 bases, with 15 bases remaining between them. CDR3 size: 15 residues. The CDR3 reads CASSETGSAGNTIYF. CDR3 bases: TGTGCCAGCAGCGAAACAGGGTCAGCAGGAAACACCATATATTTT.

The rearrangement uses TRBV7-2 and TRBJ2-7; TRBD1 agrees at 8 bases. V trimming: 5 bases; J trimming: 3 bases; junction bases outside the gene matches: 9. This CDR3 spans 15 amino acids. CDR1 and CDR2 from the germline V gene are SGHTA and FQGNSA. The CDR3 coding sequence is TGTGCCAGCAGCGACGCGGGACAGGCTCGCTACGAGCAGTACTTC. Protein product: CASSDAGQARYEQYF.

This clone was observed a single time. This chain joins TRBV6-2 or TRBV6-3 and TRBJ1-1, with D perhaps TRBD1 (5 bases). Germline-derived CDR1 and CDR2 are MNHEY and SVGEGT. V gave up 6 bases and J gave up 5 bases, with 16 bases separating them. The CDR3 contains 14 residues. CDR3 nucleotide sequence: TGTGCCAGCAGCCGGCTTGGGGCATATACTGAAGCTTTCTTT. It encodes CASSRLGAYTEAFF.

Only one count was recorded for this clone. V is TRBV7-2 and J is TRBJ2-5, with 7 nucleotides matching TRBD1. V lost 7 bases to trimming and J lost 6 bases; unmatched junction nucleotides: 14. Germline-derived CDR1 and CDR2 are SGHTA and FQGNSA. The CDR3 runs to 15 residues. This CDR3 is CASKDREDSVKTQYF. The CDR3, as DNA: TGTGCCAGCAAAGACAGGGAAGATAGCGTAAAGACCCAGTACTTC. The full variable domain, its missing parts supplied by reference TRBV7-2 and TRBJ2-5, is GAGVSQSPSNKVTEKGKDVELRCDPISGHTALYWYRQSLGQGLEFLIYFQGNSAPDKSGLPSDRFSAERTGGSVSTLTIQRTQQEDSAVYLCASKDREDSVKTQYFGPGTRLLVL.

The gene calls are TRBV27 and TRBJ2-7; no clear D gene. The CDR3 consists of 16 residues. V was trimmed by 6 bases and J by 6 bases, leaving 24 bases between them. Per germline, CDR1 MNHEY and CDR2 SMNVEV (reference sequence). The CDR3 nucleotides read TGTGCCAGCAGGTCTTCAGCCCGGAGCCCCATCCCCGAGCAGTACTTC. Protein: CASRSSARSPIPEQYF.

The genes are TRBV10-3 and TRBJ2-5, with 8 positions matching TRBD1. J gave up 2 bases and V 7 bases, and 9 bases lay outside the gene matches. The CDR3 totals 15 residues. Germline V gene sequence: CDR1 ENHRY, CDR2 SYGVKD. CDR3 sequence (DNA): TGTGCCATCACCCGCGGACAGGGCTATCAAGAGACCCAGTACTTC. It specifies CAITRGQGYQETQYF.

V usage is TRBV5-4 and J usage is TRBJ2-1; the D is unclear. V was trimmed by 4 bases and J by 4 bases, leaving 3 bases between them. CDR3 length equals 11 residues. CDR1 SGHNT and CDR2 YYREEE come from the germline V gene (reference sequence). The CDR3 loop is CASSLYNEQFF. The CDR3 coding sequence is TGTGCCAGCAGCCTTTACAATGAGCAGTTCTTC. The variable domain in full, completed from reference TRBV5-4 and TRBJ2-1, reads ETGVTQSPTHLIKTRGQQVTLRCSSQSGHNTVSWYQQALGQGPQFIFQYYREEENGRGNFPPRFSGLQFPNYSSELNVNALELDDSALYLCASSLYNEQFFGPGTRLTVL.

The chain recombines TRBV20-1 with TRBJ2-5; the D gene is possibly TRBD1 (5 bases). V lost 7 bases and J 2 bases, leaving 8 bases between the germline ends. The CDR3 runs to 11 residues. Germline values: CDR1 DFQATT, CDR2 SNEGSKA (reference sequence). The CDR3: CSGQRQETQYF. The CDR3 DNA is TGCAGTGGACAGCGACAAGAGACCCAGTACTTC.

The J gene is TRBJ1-1, the V gene TRBV10-1, with D maybe TRBD1 (5 bases). V was pared by 7 bases and J by 3 bases, with 18 bases between. The CDR3 sequence is 15 residues long. Germline V lookup: CDR1 WNHNN, CDR2 SYGVQD (reference sequence). CDR3 loop: CASIPPRGVHTEAFF. The CDR3 coding sequence is TGCGCCAGCATCCCTCCAAGGGGTGTGCACACTGAAGCTTTCTTT.

The rearrangement uses TRBV19 and TRBJ2-5; D is undetermined. Germline V lookup: CDR1 LNHDA, CDR2 SQIVND (reference sequence). Between the trimmed V and J ends, which lost 9 bases and 4 bases, there was a span of 18 bases. The CDR3 is 14 amino acids. The CDR3 region has the DNA TGTGCCAGCAGCCTGAGAGGTAGCTTAGAGACCCAGTACTTC. The encoded protein is CASSLRGSLETQYF.

V is TRBV5-1 and J is TRBJ2-7; a possible D gene is TRBD2 (5 bases). The CDR3 totals 16 residues. The V end lost 3 bases, the J end lost 6 bases, and 22 bases lay between the germline ends. Germline V gene lookup returns CDR1 SGHRS and CDR2 YFSETQ. CDR3 nucleotide sequence: TGCGCCAGCAGCTCGGACCATGCGGGCCAGGCCCCCGAGCAGTACTTC. Encoded protein: CASSSDHAGQAPEQYF.

The rearrangement links TRBV7-6 to TRBJ2-1, with D perhaps TRBD1 (5 bases). The germline V gene has CDR1 SGHVS and CDR2 FNYEAQ. Trimming shortened V by 6 bases and J by 2 bases, and 14 bases separated the two germline ends. The CDR3 consists of 15 residues. CDR3 sequence: CASRNGHGPYNEQFF. The CDR3 DNA reads TGTGCCAGCAGGAACGGACACGGCCCCTACAATGAGCAGTTCTTC.